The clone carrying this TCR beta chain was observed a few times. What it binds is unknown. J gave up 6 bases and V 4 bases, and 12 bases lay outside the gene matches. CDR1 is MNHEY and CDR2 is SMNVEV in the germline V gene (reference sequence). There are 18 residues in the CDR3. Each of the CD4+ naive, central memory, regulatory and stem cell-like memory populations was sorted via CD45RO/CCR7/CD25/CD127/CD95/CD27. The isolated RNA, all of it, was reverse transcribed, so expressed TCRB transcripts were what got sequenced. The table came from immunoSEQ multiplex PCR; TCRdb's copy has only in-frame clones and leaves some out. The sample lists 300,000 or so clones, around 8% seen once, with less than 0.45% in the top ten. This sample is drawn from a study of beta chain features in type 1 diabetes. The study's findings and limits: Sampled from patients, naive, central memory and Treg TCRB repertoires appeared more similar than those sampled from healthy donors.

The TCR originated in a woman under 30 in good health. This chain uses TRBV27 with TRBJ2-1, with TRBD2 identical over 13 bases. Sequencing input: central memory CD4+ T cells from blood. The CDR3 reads CASSSIGSTSGRINEQFF. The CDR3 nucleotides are TGTGCCAGCAGTTCTATCGGCTCGACTAGCGGGAGGATCAATGAGCAGTTCTTC.